These T cell receptor beta chains were read from a single sample in a study of OX40 agonist ivuxolimab in advanced cancers. TCRdb's table, derived via immunoSEQ multiplex PCR, lists solely in-frame clones and lacks some. This sample has 65,000 to 95,000 clones, with over 80% found just once. The starting material was CD4+ or CD8+ T cells sorted from blood, obtained in a trial of the OX40 agonist ivuxolimab. The receptors were gathered from an adult with an advanced solid tumor such as melanoma, head and neck, liver or kidney cancer. The CDR3 runs from the conserved cysteine through the conserved F or W. D genes are given only for firm matches. Clone size is given for some rows only: seen once, a few or many times, or a class if the clone is expanded.

abundance,j_gene,v_gene,d_gene,CDR3nt,CDR3aa
.,TRBJ2-7,TRBV6-6,TRBD1,TGTGCCAGCAGTGACAGGGGGTTAGGGGAGCAGTACTTC,CASSDRGLGEQYF
.,TRBJ2-7,TRBV28,.,TGTGCCAGCAGTTCTCCTTCCTACGAGCAGTACTTC,CASSSPSYEQYF
.,TRBJ2-1,TRBV30,.,TGTGCCTGGGGCCGGGAGAACTACAATGAGCAGTTCTTC,CAWGRENYNEQFF
.,TRBJ1-1,TRBV5-1,TRBD1,TGCGCCAGCAGCTTTACAGGGGAGACTGAAGCTTTCTTT,CASSFTGETEAFF
.,TRBJ1-5,TRBV19,.,TGTGCCAGTAGTATAGAACCCGCGGGGGGCAGCAATCAGCCCCAGCATTTT,CASSIEPAGGSNQPQHF
.,TRBJ2-3,TRBV7-8,.,TGTGCCAGCAGCCAAGGGCTGGGAAGTTTCGCAGATACGCAGTATTTT,CASSQGLGSFADTQYF
.,TRBJ2-7,TRBV5-5,TRBD2,TGTGCCAGCAGCTCCACTAGCGGGAGGGTGGACACCGAGCAGTACTTC,CASSSTSGRVDTEQYF
.,TRBJ2-7,TRBV30,.,TGTGCCTGGAGTTCACAGTACGAGCAGTACTTC,CAWSSQYEQYF
.,TRBJ2-3,TRBV18,TRBD2,TGTGCCAGCTCACCGGGTAGCGGGGCCAGCACAGATACGCAGTATTTT,CASSPGSGASTDTQYF
.,TRBJ2-3,TRBV7-3,TRBD1,TGTGCCAGCAGCTTAACGTCAGGGGGCGGTACAGATACGCAGTATTTT,CASSLTSGGGTDTQYF
.,TRBJ2-2,TRBV30,TRBD2,TGTGCCTGGAGAGGGAGGGGAATTAAGAACACCGGGGAGCTGTTTTTT,CAWRGRGIKNTGELFF
.,TRBJ2-7,TRBV5-4,TRBD2,TGTGCCAGCACTCTAGCGGGAGGGTCCTACGAGCAGTACTTC,CASTLAGGSYEQYF
.,TRBJ1-1,TRBV19,.,TGTGCCAGTAGTATGGGGCGCTTGAACACTGAAGCTTTCTTT,CASSMGRLNTEAFF
.,TRBJ2-5,TRBV6-1,.,TGTGCCAGCAGCCCCATGGGGGGTCGGATCGGGACCCAGTACTTC,CASSPMGGRIGTQYF
.,TRBJ2-1,TRBV7-2,.,TGTGCCAGCAAACGGAGCTCCTACAATGAGCAGTTCTTC,CASKRSSYNEQFF
.,TRBJ2-1,TRBV15,TRBD2,TGTGCCACCAGCAGGGGGGGCGGGAGGGAATACAATGAGCAGTTCTTC,CATSRGGGREYNEQFF
.,TRBJ2-7,TRBV19,TRBD1,TGTGCCAGTAGTAAGGCGGGACAGGGAGGATCCTACGAGCAGTACTTC,CASSKAGQGGSYEQYF
once,TRBJ1-1,TRBV5-4,.,TGTGCCAGCAGCTTGGACACGGTGAACACTGAAGCTTTCTTT,CASSLDTVNTEAFF
once,TRBJ2-2,TRBV7-3,TRBD2,TGTGCCAGCAGCTTAGTTAGCGGGAGTGGAAACGGGGAGCTGTTTTTT,CASSLVSGSGNGELFF
once,TRBJ2-7,TRBV6-6,TRBD2,TGTGCCAGCAGTCTAGCGGGAGTGGGCGAGCAGTACTTC,CASSLAGVGEQYF
.,TRBJ1-3,TRBV28,.,TGTGCCAGCGGAGCGGGGGGGGCTGGAAACACCATATATTTT,CASGAGGAGNTIYF
.,TRBJ1-1,TRBV6-6,TRBD1,TGTGCCAGCAGTAAGACAGGGGTCGACACTGAAGCTTTCTTT,CASSKTGVDTEAFF
.,TRBJ2-7,TRBV11-2,TRBD2,TGTGCCAGCAGCTCAGGGACTAGCAACGACGAGCAGTACTTC,CASSSGTSNDEQYF
.,TRBJ2-7,TRBV6-6,.,TGTGCCAGCAGGGGCCGACGGCGTGGGACATACGAGCAGTACTTC,CASRGRRRGTYEQYF
.,TRBJ2-4,TRBV6-4,TRBD2,TGTGCCAGCGCGGAGCGGGAGGAGTTCGACAAAAACATTCAGTACTTC,CASAEREEFDKNIQYF
.,TRBJ2-1,TRBV11-2,.,TGTGCCAGCAGCTTATTAAATTCCGAGAGGAATGAGCAGTTCTTC,CASSLLNSERNEQFF
.,TRBJ2-7,TRBV9,TRBD2,TGTGCCAGCAGCCCCTTACTAGCGGGGAGTTCCGAGGGCTACGAGCAGTACTTC,CASSPLLAGSSEGYEQYF
.,TRBJ2-1,TRBV11-2,.,TGTGCCAGCATCTTGGGGGGGCTTGCTGAGCAGTTCTTC,CASILGGLAEQFF
few,TRBJ2-7,TRBV19,.,TGTGCCAGTAGGCCCAGGGGGGCGGGAGAGCAGTACTTC,CASRPRGAGEQYF
.,TRBJ1-1,TRBV2,.,TGTGCCAGCAGGATCTCCGCTGAAGCTTTCTTT,CASRISAEAFF
.,TRBJ2-3,TRBV7-3,.,TGTGCCAGCAGCTTAACGGGGACTAGCACAGATACGCAGTATTTT,CASSLTGTSTDTQYF
.,TRBJ2-1,TRBV7-2,.,TGTGCCAGCAGCTTAGAACCAGCGGGCAACGAGCAGTTCTTC,CASSLEPAGNEQFF
.,TRBJ1-3,TRBV7-2,.,TGTGCCAGCAGCTACGGGGCTGGGTCTGGAAACACCATATATTTT,CASSYGAGSGNTIYF
.,TRBJ2-4,TRBV7-3,.,TGTGCCAGCAGCTTTAAAAACATTCAGTACTTC,CASSFKNIQYF
.,TRBJ2-1,TRBV7-2,.,TGTGCCAGCAGCTGGGGTACGGGCGATGAGCAGTTCTTC,CASSWGTGDEQFF
once,TRBJ1-2,TRBV6-6,.,TGTGCCAGCAGTTACGAGGGAGTCTATGGCTACACCTTC,CASSYEGVYGYTF
.,TRBJ1-3,TRBV7-2,.,TGTGCCAGCAGCTTAGCCCCCAGGGGACCAAGCTCTGGAAACACCATATATTTT,CASSLAPRGPSSGNTIYF
.,TRBJ2-7,TRBV11-3,.,TGTGCCAGCAGCTCGCGGACGGGGAGTAGGTACTTC,CASSSRTGSRYF
.,TRBJ2-2,TRBV6-5,TRBD1,TGTGCCAGCAGTTACTCTGACAGGGGAGGCACCGGGGAGCTGTTTTTT,CASSYSDRGGTGELFF
.,TRBJ1-1,TRBV4-1,.,TGCGCCAGCAGCCCGTCATGGACAGATGTTGAAGCTTTCTTT,CASSPSWTDVEAFF
.,TRBJ2-7,TRBV15,TRBD2,TGTGCCACCAGCAGAGATCTCAGCGGGAGGGCCCACGAGCAGTACTTC,CATSRDLSGRAHEQYF
.,TRBJ1-1,TRBV29-1,.,TGCAGCGTTCGCAGGGTAGAAGCTTTCTTT,CSVRRVEAFF
.,TRBJ1-1,TRBV5-1,.,TGCGCCAGCAGCAAACAGGACAACACTGAAGCTTTCTTT,CASSKQDNTEAFF
few,TRBJ2-2,TRBV27,.,TGTGCCAGCAGTTTACGGGGATGGGACGGGGAGCTGTTTTTT,CASSLRGWDGELFF
once,TRBJ1-1,TRBV30,.,TGTGCCCTGGTCTACGTACAAGCTAACACTGAAGCTTTCTTT,CALVYVQANTEAFF
.,TRBJ2-7,TRBV28,TRBD2,TGTGCCAGCAGTTTGGGCCAGCGGGATAGCGAGCAGTACTTC,CASSLGQRDSEQYF
.,TRBJ1-1,TRBV28,TRBD1,TGTGCCAGCAGCCCCCTCAGGGGGATGAACACTGAAGCTTTCTTT,CASSPLRGMNTEAFF
.,TRBJ2-6,TRBV30,TRBD1,TGTGCCTGGAGTTCGGGGCAGGGGGACTCTGGGGCCAACGTCCTGACTTTC,CAWSSGQGDSGANVLTF
.,TRBJ2-5,TRBV6-5,.,TGTGCCAGCAGCCTTGACCGGAGTCAAGAGACCCAGTACTTC,CASSLDRSQETQYF
.,TRBJ1-2,TRBV6-5,.,TGTGCCAGCAGTTACGCCGGAGACGCCTATGGCTACACCTTC,CASSYAGDAYGYTF
.,TRBJ1-2,TRBV5-6,.,TGTGCCAGCAGCTTTTATCAGGGAAACAGGGACACCTTC,CASSFYQGNRDTF
.,TRBJ1-4,TRBV9,.,TGTGCCAGCAGCGTAGGCCCGGGGGGCAGGGGAGAAAAACTGTTTTTT,CASSVGPGGRGEKLFF
once,TRBJ2-7,TRBV29-1,.,TGCAGCACTGCCCGGGGCAGCGGGCCCTACGAGCAGTACTTC,CSTARGSGPYEQYF
.,TRBJ2-5,TRBV6-4,TRBD2,TGTGCCAGCAGTCTCCTAGCGGGAGCAGGGGAGACCCAGTACTTC,CASSLLAGAGETQYF
.,TRBJ2-7,TRBV7-2,.,TGTGCCAGCAGCTTAGTAGACGAGCAGTACTTC,CASSLVDEQYF
.,TRBJ1-5,TRBV7-6,.,TGTGCCAGCAGCTTAGTCGGGGGGAGGGCCGGTCAGCCCCAGCATTTT,CASSLVGGRAGQPQHF
once,TRBJ1-3,TRBV19,.,TGTGCCAGTACGTGGCAGGCGAGCTCTGGAAACACCATATATTTT,CASTWQASSGNTIYF
.,TRBJ2-7,TRBV7-8,TRBD1,TGTGCCAGCAGCGTGAAGGACAGGGGGTTTCAAGGCGAGCAGTACTTC,CASSVKDRGFQGEQYF
.,TRBJ2-1,TRBV9,TRBD2,TGTGCCAGCAGCCCAAGGACTAGCGGGAGCTGGGAGCAGTTCTTC,CASSPRTSGSWEQFF